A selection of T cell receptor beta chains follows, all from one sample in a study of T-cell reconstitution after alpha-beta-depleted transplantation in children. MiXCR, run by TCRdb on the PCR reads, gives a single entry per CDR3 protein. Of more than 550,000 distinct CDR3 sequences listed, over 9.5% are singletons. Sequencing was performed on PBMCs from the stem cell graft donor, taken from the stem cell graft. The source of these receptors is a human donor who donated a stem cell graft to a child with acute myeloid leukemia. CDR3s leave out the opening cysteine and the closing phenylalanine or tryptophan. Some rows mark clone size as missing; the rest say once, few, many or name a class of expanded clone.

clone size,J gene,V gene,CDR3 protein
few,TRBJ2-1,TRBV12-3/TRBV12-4,ASSFRVAAYNEQF
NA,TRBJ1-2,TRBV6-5,ASSYSDPPSGYT
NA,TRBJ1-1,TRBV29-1,SVAGGTVNTEAF
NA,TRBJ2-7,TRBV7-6,ASSLEAEYEQY
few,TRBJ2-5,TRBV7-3,ASSFNSGRIETQY
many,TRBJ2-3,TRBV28,ASSPAGESDTQY
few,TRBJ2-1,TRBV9,ASSVDLLNEQF
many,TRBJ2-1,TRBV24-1,ATSDSSGRASEQF
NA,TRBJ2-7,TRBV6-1,ASSRLAPEEEQY
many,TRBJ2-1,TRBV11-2,ASSPWTSGSSYNEQF
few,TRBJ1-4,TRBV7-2,ASSLGPGNNEKLF
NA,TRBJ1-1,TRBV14,ASSNRGRGGEAF
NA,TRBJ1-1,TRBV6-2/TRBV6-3,ATKPGQGSFSNTEAF
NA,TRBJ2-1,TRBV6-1,ASSDKGLAGVFEQF
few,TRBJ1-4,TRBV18,ASSPPGGVGEKLF